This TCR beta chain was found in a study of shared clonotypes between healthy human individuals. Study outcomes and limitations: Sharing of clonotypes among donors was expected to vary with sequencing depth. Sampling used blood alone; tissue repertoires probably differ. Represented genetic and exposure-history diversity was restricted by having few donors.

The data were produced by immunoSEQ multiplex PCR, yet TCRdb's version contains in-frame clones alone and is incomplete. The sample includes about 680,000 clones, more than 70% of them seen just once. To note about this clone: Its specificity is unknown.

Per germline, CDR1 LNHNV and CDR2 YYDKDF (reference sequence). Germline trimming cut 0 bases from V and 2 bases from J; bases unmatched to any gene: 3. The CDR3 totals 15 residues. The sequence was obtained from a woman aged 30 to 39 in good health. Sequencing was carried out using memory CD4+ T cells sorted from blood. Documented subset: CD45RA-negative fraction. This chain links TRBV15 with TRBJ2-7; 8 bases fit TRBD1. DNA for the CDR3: TGTGCCACCAGCAGAGATTGGACAGGGCCCTACGAGCAGTACTTC. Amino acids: CATSRDWTGPYEQYF. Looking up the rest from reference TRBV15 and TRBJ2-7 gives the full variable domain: DAMVIQNPRYQVTQFGKPVTLSCSQTLNHNVMYWYQQKSSQAPKLLFHYYDKDFNNEADTPDNFQSRRPNTSFCFLDIRSPGLGDTAMYLCATSRDWTGPYEQYFGPGTRLTVT.